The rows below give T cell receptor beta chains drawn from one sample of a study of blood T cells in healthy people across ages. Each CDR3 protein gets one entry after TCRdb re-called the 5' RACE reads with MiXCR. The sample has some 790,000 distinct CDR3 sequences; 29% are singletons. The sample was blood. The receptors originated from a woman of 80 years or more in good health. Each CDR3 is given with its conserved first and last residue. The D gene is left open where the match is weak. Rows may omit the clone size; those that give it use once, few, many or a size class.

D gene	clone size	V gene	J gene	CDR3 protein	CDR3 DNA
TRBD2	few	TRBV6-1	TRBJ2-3	CAGSDERGGYTDTQYF	TGTGCCGGCAGTGATGAGCGGGGGGGGTACACAGATACGCAGTATTTT
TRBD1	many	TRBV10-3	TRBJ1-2	CAISEAGDRGRVDYGYTF	TGTGCCATCAGTGAGGCTGGGGACAGGGGGCGCGTGGACTATGGCTACACCTTC
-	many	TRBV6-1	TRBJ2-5	CASSEAKSGTETQYF	TGTGCCAGCAGTGAAGCTAAATCAGGGACCGAGACCCAGTACTTC
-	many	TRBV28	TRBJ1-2	CASSSRTYGYTF	TGTGCCAGCAGCTCCAGGACGTATGGCTACACCTTC
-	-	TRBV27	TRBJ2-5	CASSWAGLTSYELYF	TGTGCCAGCAGTTGGGCCGGACTTACCTCCTACGAGCTGTACTTC
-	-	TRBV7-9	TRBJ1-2	CASSLVREAGYTF	TGTGCCAGCAGCTTAGTCCGTGAAGCTGGCTACACCTTC
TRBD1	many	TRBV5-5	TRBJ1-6	CASSGTGNSPLHF	TGTGCCAGCTCAGGGACAGGGAATTCACCCCTCCACTTT
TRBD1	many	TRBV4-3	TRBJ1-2	CASSQAPSRQGKEDGYTF	TGCGCCAGCAGCCAAGCCCCTAGCCGACAGGGAAAGGAAGATGGCTACACCTTC
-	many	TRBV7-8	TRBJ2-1	CASSLVGVGKGEQFF	TGTGCCAGCAGCTTAGTCGGGGTGGGGAAGGGTGAGCAGTTCTTC
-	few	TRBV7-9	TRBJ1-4	CASSYAATNEKLFF	TGTGCCAGCAGCTACGCTGCAACTAATGAAAAACTGTTTTTT